The 18 T cell receptor beta chains listed next were all sequenced from one sample in a study of shared clonotypes between healthy human individuals. Sequencing was performed with immunoSEQ multiplex PCR; in TCRdb, only in-frame clones are kept and a portion is missing. Counted here are 2,500,000 or so clones, 93% occurring once; the ten biggest clones make up roughly 0.39%. The sequencing input was naive CD4+ T cells from PBMCs. Subset in this sample: CD45RA+ positively selected. These receptors were collected from a man aged 18 to 29 in good health. Some clones in this sample may be carry-over from other donors' samples.

This sequence joins TRBV7-2 and TRBJ2-7; the match to TRBD2 covers 12 bases. V trimming: 1 base; J trimming: 6 bases; junction bases outside the gene matches: 10. Germline assignment: CDR1 SGHTA and CDR2 FQGNSA. The CDR3 spans 17 residues. The CDR3 DNA sequence: TGTGCCAGCAGCTTAGGAGCTAGCGGGAGGGCTGGTTTCGAGCAGTACTTC. This translates into CASSLGASGRAGFEQYF. Full variable domain (outside the CDR3, taken from reference TRBV7-2 and TRBJ2-7): GAGVSQSPSNKVTEKGKDVELRCDPISGHTALYWYRQSLGQGLEFLIYFQGNSAPDKSGLPSDRFSAERTGGSVSTLTIQRTQQEDSAVYLCASSLGASGRAGFEQYFGPGTRLTVT.

This sequence joins TRBV6-4 and TRBJ2-3; D could derive from TRBD1 or TRBD2 (6 bases each). V was cut by 6 bases and J by 0 bases, with 13 bases left in between. Germline lookup yields CDR1 MRHNA and CDR2 SNTAGT. CDR3 length: 15 amino acids. The CDR3 region is CASSPRGPSTDTQYF. The DNA of the CDR3 is TGTGCCAGCAGCCCCCGGGGGCCAAGCACAGATACGCAGTATTTT.

The chain recombines TRBV7-6 with TRBJ2-3; D possibly corresponds to TRBD1 (6 bases). The CDR3 totals 13 residues. Germline values: CDR1 SGHVS, CDR2 FNYEAQ. With 1 base removed from V and 5 bases from J, the gap between germline ends came to 7 bases. The CDR3 region has the DNA TGTGCCAGCAGCTTAGGCAGGGGAGATACGCAGTATTTT. Its protein product is CASSLGRGDTQYF.

This clone was counted a single time. The chain is built from TRBV4-1 and TRBJ2-7, with a possible D match to TRBD2 (6 bases). The CDR3 spans 15 residues. V lost 0 bases, J lost 5 bases, and 14 bases lay in between. Germline CDR1 MGHRA, CDR2 YSYEKL. DNA of the CDR3: TGCGCCAGCAGCCAAGATGGTCCCGGGGGAAACGAGCAGTACTTC. Translation: CASSQDGPGGNEQYF.

The rearrangement uses TRBV6-5 and TRBJ2-1; a weak D match, TRBD2 (6 bases). In germline, CDR1 is MNHEY, CDR2 SVGAGI. This CDR3 is 14 amino acids long. Between the trimmed V and J ends, which lost 4 bases and 11 bases, there was a span of 18 bases. This CDR3 reads CASSFRANGGKQFF. The CDR3 DNA follows: TGTGCCAGCAGTTTCCGCGCCAACGGAGGGAAGCAGTTCTTC.

The rearrangement joins TRBV28 to TRBJ1-2; 7 bases agree with TRBD1. The CDR3 is 12 residues long. Germline CDR1 and CDR2: MDHEN and SYDVKM. V lost 7 bases to trimming and J lost 8 bases; unmatched junction nucleotides: 7. CDR3 loop: CASTFQGGGYTF. In nucleotides, the CDR3 is TGTGCCAGCACCTTTCAGGGGGGAGGCTACACCTTC.

This clone was detected a few times. The gene calls are TRBV30 and TRBJ1-5; TRBD1 aligns across 7 bases. Trimming at V came to 0 bases and at J to 6 bases, leaving 5 bases not matched to a gene. The germline CDR1 and CDR2 sequences are GTSNPN and SVGIG (reference sequence). This CDR3 is 14 amino acids long. The DNA of the CDR3 is TGTGCCTGGAGTGTTGAAGGGGGCGGTCAGCCCCAGCATTTT. Translating gives CAWSVEGGGQPQHF.

The V call is TRBV18, the J call TRBJ2-3; 8 nucleotides line up with TRBD1. J lost 6 bases, V lost 2 bases, and 7 bases had no gene match. The CDR3 is made up of 15 amino acids. The germline gives CDR1 KGHSH, CDR2 LQKENI. DNA for the CDR3: TGTGCCAGCTCACCATCGGACAGGGCATTCGATACGCAGTATTTT. Protein sequence: CASSPSDRAFDTQYF.

This chain links TRBV27 with TRBJ1-5, with no clear D. With the DNA end fitting TRBJ2-3 better, the J assignment may be wrong. This CDR3 has 13 residues. The germline V gene encodes CDR1 MNHEY and CDR2 SMNVEV (reference sequence). CDR3 protein: CASSWHLNQPQYF. Here the CDR3 DNA reads TGTGCCAGCAGTTGGCACCTCAATCAGCCCCAGTATTTT.

A single count supports this clone. V gene TRBV6-1 combines with J gene TRBJ2-7, with 10 bases that match TRBD1. Per the germline V gene, CDR1 is MNHNS and CDR2 is SASEGT. This CDR3 has 17 amino acids. Trimming took 4 bases from V and 0 from J; bases not matched to a gene: 9. This CDR3 reads CASSVDAGTGVSYEQYF. CDR3 sequence (DNA): TGTGCCAGCAGTGTTGACGCCGGGACAGGGGTCTCCTACGAGCAGTACTTC.

The CDR3 DNA is TGTGCCTGGAGTGTTCCCAATGAGCAGTTCTTC. This sequence encodes CAWSVPNEQFF. The gene calls are TRBV30 and TRBJ2-1; D unclear. The CDR3 extends over 11 amino acids. Trimming took off 0 bases at V and 6 bases at J, with 3 bases between the two ends. Looked up from germline, CDR1 is GTSNPN and CDR2 is SVGIG (reference sequence). The variable domain in full, with the rest retrieved from reference TRBV30 and TRBJ2-1, is SQTIHQWPATLVQPVGSPLSLECTVEGTSNPNLYWYRQAAGRGLQLLFYSVGIGQISSEVPQNLSASRPQDRQFILSSKKLLLSDSGFYLCAWSVPNEQFFGPGTRLTVL.

This clone was counted once. The chain is built from TRBV7-7 and TRBJ2-5; D is unclear. Germline CDR1 is SSHAT and CDR2 is FNYEAQ (reference sequence). The ends were cut back, 5 bases at V and 6 bases at J, with 16 bases in the middle. The CDR3 sequence is 14 residues long. This chain's CDR3 is CASSQTSSGQTQYF. CDR3 DNA: TGTGCCAGCAGCCAAACGTCGTCTGGGCAGACCCAGTACTTC.

The rearrangement uses TRBV27 and TRBJ2-4; the match to TRBD2 covers 9 bases. V shed 4 bases and J 1 base; nucleotides not matched to a gene: 14. CDR3 length equals 19 residues. CDR1 and CDR2 (germline): MNHEY, SMNVEV (reference sequence). CDR3 amino acids: CASSSLAGVSPSAKNIQYF. The CDR3 DNA reads as TGTGCCAGCAGTTCCTTAGCGGGAGTCTCCCCCTCGGCCAAAAACATTCAGTACTTC.

This clone appeared a single time. This sequence joins TRBV19 and TRBJ2-5; possibly TRBD2 for D (6 bases). The CDR3 is 14 residues long. The germline CDR1 and CDR2 sequences are LNHDA and SQIVND (reference sequence). V was trimmed by 9 bases and J by 5 bases, leaving 19 bases between them. In DNA form, the CDR3 reads TGTGCCAGCGGGAGAGGGTCTTGGATGGAGACCCAGTACTTC. Its protein product is CASGRGSWMETQYF.

V is TRBV5-1 and J is TRBJ2-5; D call uncertain. The germline V gene has CDR1 SGHRS and CDR2 YFSETQ. CDR3 length equals 17 residues. Trimming cost V 0 bases and J 0 bases, with 15 bases left between them. The CDR3 here is CASSLARRGRNQETQYF. The CDR3 DNA is TGCGCCAGCAGCTTGGCGCGACGTGGTCGGAACCAAGAGACCCAGTACTTC. Together with reference TRBV5-1 and TRBJ2-5, the CDR3 gives the full variable domain: KAGVTQTPRYLIKTRGQQVTLSCSPISGHRSVSWYQQTPGQGLQFLFEYFSETQRNKGNFPGRFSGRQFSNSRSEMNVSTLELGDSALYLCASSLARRGRNQETQYFGPGTRLLVL.

The chain links TRBV6-1 to TRBJ2-1, with 8 bases aligning to TRBD2. CDR1 is MNHNS, CDR2 SASEGT, per germline. The CDR3 is 13 residues long. Trimming at V came to 7 bases and at J to 9 bases, leaving 8 bases not matched to a gene. The CDR3 DNA reads TGTGCCAGCACCTTCCATAGCGGGACTGAGCAGTTCTTC. This encodes CASTFHSGTEQFF.

The chain employs TRBV18 and TRBJ2-3; D gene ambiguous. Germline V gene sequence: CDR1 KGHSH, CDR2 LQKENI. The CDR3 length is 15 residues. V dropped 2 bases and J dropped 0 bases, with 9 bases sitting between them. CDR3 nucleotide sequence: TGTGCCAGCTCACCATTAGGAGCTAGCACAGATACGCAGTATTTT. Amino acid sequence: CASSPLGASTDTQYF.

The V call is TRBV2, the J call TRBJ1-2; D is unresolved. Trimming shortened V by 6 bases and J by 8 bases, and 10 bases separated the two germline ends. This CDR3 comprises 11 residues. From germline, CDR1 is SNHLY and CDR2 FYNNEI. This CDR3 is CASREDGGYTF. CDR3 nucleotide sequence: TGTGCCAGCAGAGAGGATGGGGGCTACACCTTC.